The TCR beta chain under discussion was sequenced for a study of cytomegalovirus exposure and HLA in healthy donors. Study-level points and caveats: Earlier analysis looked at TCR beta V segments, and most were productive about 90% or about 30% of the time. Researchers left out some V segments, among them TRBV6-2 and TRBV6-3, as indistinguishable.

Vbeta (60) and Jbeta (13) primers were used in the PCR. Using immunoSEQ multiplex PCR, the repertoire was profiled, and TCRdb retains in-frame clones only, with some absent. The profile shows some 140,000 clones, approximately 73% of them singletons. A remark on this clone: Its antigen remains unidentified.

The CDR3 has 18 residues. Trimming at V came to 0 bases and at J to 1 base, leaving 10 bases not matched to a gene. The germline gives CDR1 MGHRA, CDR2 YSYEKL. Sequencing used PBMCs. The clonotype was recovered from a woman in her forties in good health and CMV-seronegative. The J gene is TRBJ1-2, the V gene TRBV4-1; 8 positions agree with TRBD1. This CDR3 is CASSQEDRDTLDNYGYTF. CDR3 sequence (DNA): TGCGCCAGCAGCCAAGAGGACAGGGATACCCTGGATAACTATGGCTACACCTTC.